A single TCR beta chain is shown here with its context. This sample was taken from a study of cytomegalovirus exposure and HLA in healthy donors. The donors were in the roughly 130-subject validation cohort; that cohort was separate from the roughly 620-subject first cohort. V lost 6 bases to trimming and J lost 4 bases, with 28 bases between them. In germline, CDR1 is MDHEN, CDR2 SYDVKM. The CDR3 runs to 18 residues. Data came from immunoSEQ multiplex PCR; TCRdb stores just in-frame clones and leaves some out. The sample lists 56,000 or so clones, over 85% seen once, with 0.95% to 1.3% in the top ten.

The rearrangement uses TRBV28 and TRBJ2-7, with D possibly TRBD1 on 6 matching bases. The specimen sequenced was PBMCs. This TCR was sampled from a man younger than 30 in good health and CMV-seronegative. Written as DNA, the CDR3 is TGTGCCAGCAGCCAACAAGGGGGTCATCGGACCAGACCGTACGAGCAGTACTTC. Amino acid sequence: CASSQQGGHRTRPYEQYF.